Presented here are 3 T cell receptor beta chains from one specimen sequenced in a study of T cell repertoires in cytomegalovirus infection. TCRdb independently ran MiXCR on the reads; one entry per CDR3 protein. The data hold nearly 450,000 distinct CDR3 sequences, with 31% observed a single time. Sequencing was done on a sample of PBMCs. Receptors were obtained from a human donor in good health (CMV status not recorded). Some clones in this sample may be carry-over from other donors' samples.

The chain uses TRBV6-1 and TRBJ2-7, with 7 positions matching TRBD1. This CDR3 has 14 residues. CDR1 is MNHNS and CDR2 is SASEGT in the germline V gene. Trimming removed 4 bases from V and 1 base from J; junction bases left unmatched: 4. The CDR3 coding sequence is TGTGCCAGCAGTGCCCAGGGACAGTCCTACGAGCAGTACTTC. As protein: CASSAQGQSYEQYF.

This clonotype was observed a few times. This sequence joins TRBV6-6 and TRBJ2-6; D is unresolved. V lost 5 bases and J 0 bases, leaving 8 bases between the germline ends. Germline V CDR1 and CDR2: MNHNY, SVGAGI (reference sequence). There are 15 residues in the CDR3. The CDR3 here is CASSAQSSGANVLTF. The CDR3 DNA is TGTGCCAGCAGTGCACAGAGCTCTGGGGCCAACGTCCTGACTTTC.

The rearrangement uses TRBV12-3 or TRBV12-4 and TRBJ1-1, with no clear D. Trimming shortened V by 7 bases and J by 1 base, and 13 bases separated the two germline ends. This CDR3 has 14 residues. The CDR3 bases are TGTGCCAGCAATTACGTAGAGAGGAACACTGAAGCTTTCTTT. Its translation: CASNYVERNTEAFF.